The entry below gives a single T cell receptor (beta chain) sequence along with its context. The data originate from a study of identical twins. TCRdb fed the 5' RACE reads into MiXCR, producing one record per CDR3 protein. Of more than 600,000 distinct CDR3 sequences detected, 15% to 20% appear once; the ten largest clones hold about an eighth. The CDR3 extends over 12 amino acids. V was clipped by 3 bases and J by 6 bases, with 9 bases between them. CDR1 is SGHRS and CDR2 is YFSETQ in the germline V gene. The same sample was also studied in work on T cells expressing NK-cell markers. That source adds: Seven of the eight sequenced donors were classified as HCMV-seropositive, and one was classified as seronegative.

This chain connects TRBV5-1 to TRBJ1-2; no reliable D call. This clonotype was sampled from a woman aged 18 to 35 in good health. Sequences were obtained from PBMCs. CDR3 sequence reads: CASSSDGHGYTF. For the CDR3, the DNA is TGCGCCAGCAGCTCCGACGGCCATGGCTACACCTTC.